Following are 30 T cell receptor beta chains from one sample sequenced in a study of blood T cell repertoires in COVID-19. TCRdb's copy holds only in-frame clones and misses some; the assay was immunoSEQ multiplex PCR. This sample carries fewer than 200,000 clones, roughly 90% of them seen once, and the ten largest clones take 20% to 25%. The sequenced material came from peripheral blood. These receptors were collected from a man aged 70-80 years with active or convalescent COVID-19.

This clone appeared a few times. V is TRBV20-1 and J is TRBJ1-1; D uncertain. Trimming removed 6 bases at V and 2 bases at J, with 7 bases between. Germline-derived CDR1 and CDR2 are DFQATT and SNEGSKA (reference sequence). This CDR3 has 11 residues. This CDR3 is CSAFINTEAFF. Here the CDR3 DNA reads TGCAGTGCCTTTATCAACACTGAAGCTTTCTTT.

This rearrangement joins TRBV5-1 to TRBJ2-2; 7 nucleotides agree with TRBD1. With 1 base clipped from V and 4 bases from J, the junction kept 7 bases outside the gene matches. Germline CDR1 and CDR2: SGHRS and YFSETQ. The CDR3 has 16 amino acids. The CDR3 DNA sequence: TGCGCCAGCAGCTTGCCAGGGGGACATTCCACCGGGGAGCTGTTTTTT. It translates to CASSLPGGHSTGELFF.

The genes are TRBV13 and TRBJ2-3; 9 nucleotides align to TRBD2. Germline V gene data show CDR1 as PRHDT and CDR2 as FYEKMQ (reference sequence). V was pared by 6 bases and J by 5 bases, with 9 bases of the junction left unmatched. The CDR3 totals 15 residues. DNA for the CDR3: TGTGCCAGCAGGCTTATAGCGGGAGTGGGAGATACGCAGTATTTT. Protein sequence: CASRLIAGVGDTQYF.

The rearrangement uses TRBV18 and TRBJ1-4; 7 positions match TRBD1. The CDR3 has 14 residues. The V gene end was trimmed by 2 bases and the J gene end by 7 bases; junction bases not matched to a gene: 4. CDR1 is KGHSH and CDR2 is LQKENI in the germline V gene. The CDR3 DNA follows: TGTGCCAGCTCACCAACAGGGGCTGGTGAAAAACTGTTTTTT. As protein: CASSPTGAGEKLFF.

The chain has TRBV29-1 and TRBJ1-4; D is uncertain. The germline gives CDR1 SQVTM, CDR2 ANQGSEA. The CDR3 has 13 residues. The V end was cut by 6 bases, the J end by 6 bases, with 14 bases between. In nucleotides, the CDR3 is TGCAGCGTCCGTCAGGCCCCCGATGAAAAACTGTTTTTT. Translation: CSVRQAPDEKLFF.

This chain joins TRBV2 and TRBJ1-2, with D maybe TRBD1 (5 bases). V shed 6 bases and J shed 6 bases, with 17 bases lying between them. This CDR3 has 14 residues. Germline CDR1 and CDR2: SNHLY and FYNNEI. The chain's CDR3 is CASRATDLPHGYTF. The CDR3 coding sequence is TGTGCCAGCAGAGCGACAGACCTCCCACATGGCTACACCTTC.

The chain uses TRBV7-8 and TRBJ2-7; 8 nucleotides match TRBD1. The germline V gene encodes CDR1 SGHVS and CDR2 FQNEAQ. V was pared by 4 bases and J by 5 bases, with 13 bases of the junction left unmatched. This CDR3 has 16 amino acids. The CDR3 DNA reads TGTGCCAGCAGCTGGCCCTACCCTGGACAGGGAAACGAGCAGTACTTC. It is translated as CASSWPYPGQGNEQYF.

CDR3 loop: CASRYERVGETQYF. CDR3 coding DNA: TGTGCCAGCAGATACGAACGGGTGGGAGAGACCCAGTACTTC. This chain joins TRBV6-6 and TRBJ2-5; unclear D gene. V was trimmed by 6 bases and J by 4 bases, leaving 15 bases between them. The CDR3 is made up of 14 amino acids. In germline, CDR1 is MNHNY, CDR2 SVGAGI (reference sequence).

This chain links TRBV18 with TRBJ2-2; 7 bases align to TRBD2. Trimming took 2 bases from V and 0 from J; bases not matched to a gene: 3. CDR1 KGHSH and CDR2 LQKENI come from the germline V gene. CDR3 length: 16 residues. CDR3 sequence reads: CASSPTGTTNTGELFF. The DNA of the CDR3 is TGTGCCAGCTCACCAACCGGGACTACGAACACCGGGGAGCTGTTTTTT.

The CDR3 coding sequence is TGCGCCAGCAGCCAAGATAGCGACAGGGGGCGTGGGTGGACTGAAGCTTTCTTT. Its translation is CASSQDSDRGRGWTEAFF. The V call is TRBV4-3, the J call TRBJ1-1, with 10 nucleotides matching TRBD1. CDR3 length: 18 amino acids. The junction had 12 bases not matched to a gene; V was cut back by 0 bases and J by 5 bases. The germline V gene encodes CDR1 LGHNA and CDR2 YSLEER.

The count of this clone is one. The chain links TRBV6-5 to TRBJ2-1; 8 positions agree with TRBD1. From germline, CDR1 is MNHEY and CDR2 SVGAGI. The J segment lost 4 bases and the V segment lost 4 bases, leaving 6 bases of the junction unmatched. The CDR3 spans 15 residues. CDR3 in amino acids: CASSSSRDRYNEQFF. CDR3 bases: TGTGCCAGCAGTTCGTCCCGGGACAGGTACAATGAGCAGTTCTTC.

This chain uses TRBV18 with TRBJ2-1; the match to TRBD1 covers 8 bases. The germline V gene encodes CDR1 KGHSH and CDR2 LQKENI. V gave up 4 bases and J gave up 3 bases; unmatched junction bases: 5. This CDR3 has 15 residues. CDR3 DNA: TGTGCCAGCTCACTAGGACAGGGAAACTACAATGAGCAGTTCTTC. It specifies CASSLGQGNYNEQFF.

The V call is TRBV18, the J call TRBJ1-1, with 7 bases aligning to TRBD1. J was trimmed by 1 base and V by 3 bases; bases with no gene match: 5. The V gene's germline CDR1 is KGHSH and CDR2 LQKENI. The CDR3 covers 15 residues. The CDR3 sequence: CASSPPGQSNTEAFF. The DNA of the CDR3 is TGTGCCAGCTCACCGCCGGGACAGTCGAACACTGAAGCTTTCTTT.

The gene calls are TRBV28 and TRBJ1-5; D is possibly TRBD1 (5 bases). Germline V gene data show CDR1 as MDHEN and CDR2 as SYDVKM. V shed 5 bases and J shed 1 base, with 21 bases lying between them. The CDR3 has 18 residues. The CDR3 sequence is CASSPTDGGVWSNQPQHF. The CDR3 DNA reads TGTGCCAGCAGTCCCACTGACGGGGGGGTTTGGAGCAATCAGCCCCAGCATTTT. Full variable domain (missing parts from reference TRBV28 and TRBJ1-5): DVKVTQSSRYLVKRTGEKVFLECVQDMDHENMFWYRQDPGLGLRLIYFSYDVKMKEKGDIPEGYSVSREKKERFSLILESASTNQTSMYLCASSPTDGGVWSNQPQHFGDGTRLSIL.

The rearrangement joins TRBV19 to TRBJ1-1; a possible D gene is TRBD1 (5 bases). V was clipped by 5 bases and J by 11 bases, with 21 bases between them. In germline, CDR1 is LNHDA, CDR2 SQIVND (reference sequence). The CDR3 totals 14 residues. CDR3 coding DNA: TGTGCCAGTAGTGTCGGGGGGACCTTCTCCAAGGCTTTCTTT. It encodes CASSVGGTFSKAFF.

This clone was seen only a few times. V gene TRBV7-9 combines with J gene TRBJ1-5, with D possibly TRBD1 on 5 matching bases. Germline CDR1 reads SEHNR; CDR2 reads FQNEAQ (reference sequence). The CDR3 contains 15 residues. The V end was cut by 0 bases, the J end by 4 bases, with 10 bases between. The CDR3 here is CASSLAGQINQPQHF. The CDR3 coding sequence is TGTGCCAGCAGCTTAGCGGGGCAGATAAATCAGCCCCAGCATTTT.

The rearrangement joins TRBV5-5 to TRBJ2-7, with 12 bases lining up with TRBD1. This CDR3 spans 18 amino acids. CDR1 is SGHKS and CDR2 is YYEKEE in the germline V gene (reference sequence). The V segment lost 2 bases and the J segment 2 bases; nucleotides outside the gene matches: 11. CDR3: CASSLVWGTGGRTYEQYF. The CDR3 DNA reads TGTGCCAGCAGCTTAGTTTGGGGGACAGGGGGCCGGACCTACGAGCAGTACTTC.

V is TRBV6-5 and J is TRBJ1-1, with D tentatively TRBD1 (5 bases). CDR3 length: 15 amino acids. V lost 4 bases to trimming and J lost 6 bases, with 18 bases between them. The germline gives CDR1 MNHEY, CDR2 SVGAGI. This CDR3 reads CASSWAGSGYAEAFF. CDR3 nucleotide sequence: TGTGCCAGCAGTTGGGCAGGGAGCGGGTACGCTGAAGCTTTCTTT.

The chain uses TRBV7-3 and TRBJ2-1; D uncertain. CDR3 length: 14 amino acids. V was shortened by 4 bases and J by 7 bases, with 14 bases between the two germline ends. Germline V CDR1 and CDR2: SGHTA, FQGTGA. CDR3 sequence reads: CASSSGYPRNEQFF. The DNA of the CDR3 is TGTGCCAGCAGCTCCGGGTACCCTCGAAATGAGCAGTTCTTC.

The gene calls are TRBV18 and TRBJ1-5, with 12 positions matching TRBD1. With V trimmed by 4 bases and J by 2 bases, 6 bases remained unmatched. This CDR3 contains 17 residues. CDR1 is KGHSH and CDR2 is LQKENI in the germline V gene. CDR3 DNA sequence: TGTGCCAGCTCACGGCCCGGGACAGGGGGCCGCAATCAGCCCCAGCATTTT. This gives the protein CASSRPGTGGRNQPQHF.

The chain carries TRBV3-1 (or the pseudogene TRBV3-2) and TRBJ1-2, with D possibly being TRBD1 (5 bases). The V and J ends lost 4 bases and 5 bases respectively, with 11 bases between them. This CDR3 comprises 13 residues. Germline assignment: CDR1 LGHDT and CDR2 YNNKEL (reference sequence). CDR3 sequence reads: CASSLGTRYGYTF. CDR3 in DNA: TGTGCCAGCAGCCTCGGGACTCGATATGGCTACACCTTC.

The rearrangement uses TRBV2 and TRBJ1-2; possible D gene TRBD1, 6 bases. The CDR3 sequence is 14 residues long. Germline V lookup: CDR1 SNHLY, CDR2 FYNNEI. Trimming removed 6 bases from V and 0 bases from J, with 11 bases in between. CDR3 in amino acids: CASRTGMANYGYTF. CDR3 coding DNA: TGTGCCAGCAGAACAGGGATGGCTAACTATGGCTACACCTTC.

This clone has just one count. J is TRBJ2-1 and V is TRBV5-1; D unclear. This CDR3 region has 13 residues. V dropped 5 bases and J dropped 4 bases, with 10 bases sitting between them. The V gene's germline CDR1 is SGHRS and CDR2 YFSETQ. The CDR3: CASSFQNYNEQFF. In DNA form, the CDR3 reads TGCGCCAGCAGTTTCCAGAATTACAATGAGCAGTTCTTC.

The CDR3: CASSYAGIGINQPQHF. CDR3 sequence (DNA): TGTGCCAGCAGTTACGCAGGGATCGGAATCAATCAGCCCCAGCATTTT. The chain links TRBV6-5 to TRBJ1-5, with a weak D call TRBD1 (5 bases). Per the germline V gene, CDR1 is MNHEY and CDR2 is SVGAGI. Trimming pared 2 bases from V and 3 bases from J, leaving 14 bases between. The CDR3 runs 16 residues.

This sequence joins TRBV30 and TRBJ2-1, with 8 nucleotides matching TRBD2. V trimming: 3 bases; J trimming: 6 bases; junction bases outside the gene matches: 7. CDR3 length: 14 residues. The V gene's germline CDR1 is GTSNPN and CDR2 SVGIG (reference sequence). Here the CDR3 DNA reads TGTGCCTGGAGCCTAGGAAGCGGGAGCAATGAGCAGTTCTTC. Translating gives CAWSLGSGSNEQFF.

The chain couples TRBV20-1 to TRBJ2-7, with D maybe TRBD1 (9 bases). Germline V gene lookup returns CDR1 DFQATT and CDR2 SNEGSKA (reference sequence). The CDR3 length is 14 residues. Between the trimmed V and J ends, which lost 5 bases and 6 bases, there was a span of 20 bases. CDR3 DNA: TGCAGTGCTGGTGGGGTAGCGGGACAGGGCGAGCAGTACTTC. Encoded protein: CSAGGVAGQGEQYF.

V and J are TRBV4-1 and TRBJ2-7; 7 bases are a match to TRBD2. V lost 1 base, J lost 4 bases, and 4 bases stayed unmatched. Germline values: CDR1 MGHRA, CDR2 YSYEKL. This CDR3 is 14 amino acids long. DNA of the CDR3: TGCGCCAGCAGCCAAGGCGGGAGTGGTTACGAGCAGTACTTC. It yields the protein CASSQGGSGYEQYF.

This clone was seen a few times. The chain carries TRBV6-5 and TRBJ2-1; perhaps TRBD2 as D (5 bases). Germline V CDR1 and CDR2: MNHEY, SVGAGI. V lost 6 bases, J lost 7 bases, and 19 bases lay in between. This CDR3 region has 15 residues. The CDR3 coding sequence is TGTGCCAGCAGGGGCGGGCTAGTGATTGAGAATGAGCAGTTCTTC. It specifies CASRGGLVIENEQFF.

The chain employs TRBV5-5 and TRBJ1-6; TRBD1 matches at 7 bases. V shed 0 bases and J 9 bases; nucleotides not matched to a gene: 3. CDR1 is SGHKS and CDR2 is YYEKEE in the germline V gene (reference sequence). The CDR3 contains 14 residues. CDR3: CASSLAGGLSPLHF. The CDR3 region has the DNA TGTGCCAGCAGCTTGGCAGGGGGGCTTTCACCCCTCCACTTT.

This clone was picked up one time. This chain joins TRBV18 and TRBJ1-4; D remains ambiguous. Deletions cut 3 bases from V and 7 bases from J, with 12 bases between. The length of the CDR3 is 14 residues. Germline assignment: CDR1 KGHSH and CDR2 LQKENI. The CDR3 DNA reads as TGTGCCAGCTCACCCGGACTGGAGGCTGAAAAACTGTTTTTT. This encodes CASSPGLEAEKLFF.